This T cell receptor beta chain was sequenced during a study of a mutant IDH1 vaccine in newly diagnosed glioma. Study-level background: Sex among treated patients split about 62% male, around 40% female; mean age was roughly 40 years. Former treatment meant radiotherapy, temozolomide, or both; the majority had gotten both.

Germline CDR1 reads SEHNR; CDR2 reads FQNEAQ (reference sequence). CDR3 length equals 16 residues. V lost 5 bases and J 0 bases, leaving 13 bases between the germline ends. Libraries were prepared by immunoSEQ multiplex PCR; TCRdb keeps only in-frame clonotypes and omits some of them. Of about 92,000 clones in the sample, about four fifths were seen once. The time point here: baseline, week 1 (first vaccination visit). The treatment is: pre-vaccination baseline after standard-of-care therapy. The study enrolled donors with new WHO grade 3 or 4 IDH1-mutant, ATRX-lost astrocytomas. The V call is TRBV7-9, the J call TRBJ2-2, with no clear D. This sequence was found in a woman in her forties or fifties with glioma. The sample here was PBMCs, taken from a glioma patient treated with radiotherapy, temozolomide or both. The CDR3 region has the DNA TGTGCCAGCAGCCCCCGGTCCCACGCGAACACCGGGGAGCTGTTTTTT. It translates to CASSPRSHANTGELFF. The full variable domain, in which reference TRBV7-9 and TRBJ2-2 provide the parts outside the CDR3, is DTGVSQNPRHKITKRGQNVTFRCDPISEHNRLYWYRQTLGQGPEFLTYFQNEAQLEKSRLLSDRFSAERPKGSFSTLEIQRTEQGDSAMYLCASSPRSHANTGELFFGEGSRLTVL.